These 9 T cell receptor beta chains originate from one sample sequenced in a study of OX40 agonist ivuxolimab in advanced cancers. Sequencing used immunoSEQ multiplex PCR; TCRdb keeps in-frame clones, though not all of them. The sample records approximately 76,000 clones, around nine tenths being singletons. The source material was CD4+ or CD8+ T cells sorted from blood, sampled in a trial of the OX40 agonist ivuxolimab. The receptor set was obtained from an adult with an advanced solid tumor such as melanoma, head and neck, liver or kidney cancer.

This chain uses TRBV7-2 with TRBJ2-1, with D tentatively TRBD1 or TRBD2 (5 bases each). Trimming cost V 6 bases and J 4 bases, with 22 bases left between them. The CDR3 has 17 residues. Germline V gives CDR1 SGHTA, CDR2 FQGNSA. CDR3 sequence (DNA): TGTGCCAGCAGTACTCCGAGACCGGGACGGAATTACAATGAGCAGTTCTTC. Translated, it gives CASSTPRPGRNYNEQFF.

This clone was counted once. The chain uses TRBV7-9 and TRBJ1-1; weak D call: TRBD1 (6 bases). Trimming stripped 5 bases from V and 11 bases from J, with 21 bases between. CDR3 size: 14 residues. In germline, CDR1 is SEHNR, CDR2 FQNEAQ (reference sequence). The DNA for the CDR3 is TGTGCCAGCAGCCGCCTTAGACAGGATTTGGAGGCTTTCTTT. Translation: CASSRLRQDLEAFF.

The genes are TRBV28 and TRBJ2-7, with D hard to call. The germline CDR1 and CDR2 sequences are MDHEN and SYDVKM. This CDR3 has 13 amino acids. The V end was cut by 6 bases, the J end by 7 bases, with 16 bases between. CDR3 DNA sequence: TGTGCCAGCAGCCCCTCCCATGGCGGTGAGCAGTACTTC. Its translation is CASSPSHGGEQYF.

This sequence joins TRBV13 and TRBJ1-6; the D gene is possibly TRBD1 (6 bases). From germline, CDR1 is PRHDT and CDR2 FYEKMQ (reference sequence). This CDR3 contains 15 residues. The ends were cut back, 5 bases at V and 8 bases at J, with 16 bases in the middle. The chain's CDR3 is CASSLGGGGYSPLHF. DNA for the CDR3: TGTGCCAGCAGCCTCGGAGGGGGGGGGTATTCACCCCTCCACTTT.

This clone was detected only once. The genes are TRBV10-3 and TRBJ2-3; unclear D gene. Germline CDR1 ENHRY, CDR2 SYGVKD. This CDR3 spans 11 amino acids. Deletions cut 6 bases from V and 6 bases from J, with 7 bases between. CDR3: CAISSLDTQYF. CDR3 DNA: TGTGCCATCAGCTCCCTGGATACGCAGTATTTT.

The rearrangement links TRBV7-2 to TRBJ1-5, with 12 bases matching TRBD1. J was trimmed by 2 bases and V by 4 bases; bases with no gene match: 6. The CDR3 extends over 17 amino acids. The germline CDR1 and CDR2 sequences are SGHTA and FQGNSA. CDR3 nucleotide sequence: TGTGCCAGCAGCTCCTGGGACAGGGGGCCTGGCAATCAGCCCCAGCATTTT. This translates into CASSSWDRGPGNQPQHF.

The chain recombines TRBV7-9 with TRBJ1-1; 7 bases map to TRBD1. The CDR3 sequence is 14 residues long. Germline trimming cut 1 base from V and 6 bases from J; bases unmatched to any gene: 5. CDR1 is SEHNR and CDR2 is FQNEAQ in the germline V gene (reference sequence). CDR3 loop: CASSLVGGMAEAFF. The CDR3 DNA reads TGTGCCAGCAGCTTAGTAGGGGGCATGGCTGAAGCTTTCTTT. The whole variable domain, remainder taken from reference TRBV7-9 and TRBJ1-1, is DTGVSQNPRHKITKRGQNVTFRCDPISEHNRLYWYRQTLGQGPEFLTYFQNEAQLEKSRLLSDRFSAERPKGSFSTLEIQRTEQGDSAMYLCASSLVGGMAEAFFGQGTRLTVV.

The chain's CDR3 is CASRGLGSQMNTEAFF. The CDR3 DNA reads TGCGCCAGCCGGGGGCTAGGGTCTCAGATGAACACTGAAGCTTTCTTT. V is TRBV5-1 and J is TRBJ1-1; perhaps TRBD1 as D (6 bases). Trimming took off 7 bases at V and 0 bases at J, with 19 bases between the two ends. The germline gives CDR1 SGHRS, CDR2 YFSETQ. The CDR3 spans 16 residues.

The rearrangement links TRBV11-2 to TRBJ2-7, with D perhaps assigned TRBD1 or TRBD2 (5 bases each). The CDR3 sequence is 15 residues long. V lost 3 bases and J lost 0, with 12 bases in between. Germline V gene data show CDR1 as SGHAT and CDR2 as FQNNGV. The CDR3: CASSFRGVSSYEQYF. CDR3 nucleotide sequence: TGTGCCAGCAGCTTCAGAGGGGTCAGCTCCTACGAGCAGTACTTC.